The present TCR beta chain was sequenced within a study of cytomegalovirus exposure and HLA in healthy donors. Study information: Sequencing of 150 million to 200 million T cells in an earlier analysis found 95 million to 120 million unique TCR beta sequences. Findings and caveats of the study: Immune exposure information available was restricted to CMV serostatus.

Amplification used 60 Vbeta primers and 13 Jbeta primers. Measured with immunoSEQ multiplex PCR; TCRdb has only the in-frame clones, and not every one. The sample shows 100,000 to 150,000 clones, around 82% of them seen only once. Note on this clone: Its antigen is not known.

The source is a man aged 30 to 39 in good health and CMV-seropositive. The sequencing input was PBMCs.

The CDR3 DNA reads as TGTGCCAGTAGTATACGACAGGATGGAAACACCATATATTTT. Residues: CASSIRQDGNTIYF. The gene calls are TRBV19 and TRBJ1-3; D perhaps matches TRBD1 (6 bases). Per germline, CDR1 LNHDA and CDR2 SQIVND (reference sequence). This CDR3 comprises 14 residues. V lost 2 bases, J lost 3 bases, and 8 bases lay in between.